The present TCR beta chain was sequenced within a study of OX40 agonist ivuxolimab in advanced cancers. Produced via immunoSEQ multiplex PCR; TCRdb's table is partial and in-frame only. The sample consists of around 80,000 clones, roughly 90% of them appearing once. Germline CDR1 SGHNT, CDR2 YYREEE (reference sequence). This CDR3 region has 13 residues. The V end lost 1 base, the J end lost 8 bases, and 12 bases lay between the germline ends. The sequences come from CD4+ or CD8+ T cells sorted from blood, collected in a trial of the OX40 agonist ivuxolimab. The clonotype comes from an adult with an advanced solid tumor such as melanoma, head and neck, liver or kidney cancer. The gene calls are TRBV5-4 and TRBJ1-2; tentative D call: TRBD1 (6 bases). The CDR3, as DNA: TGTGCCAGCAGCTTGTCGGGGGCGAGGGGCTACACCTTC. Protein product: CASSLSGARGYTF. Combining the CDR3 with reference TRBV5-4 and TRBJ1-2 gives the whole variable domain ETGVTQSPTHLIKTRGQQVTLRCSSQSGHNTVSWYQQALGQGPQFIFQYYREEENGRGNFPPRFSGLQFPNYSSELNVNALELDDSALYLCASSLSGARGYTFGSGTRLTVV.